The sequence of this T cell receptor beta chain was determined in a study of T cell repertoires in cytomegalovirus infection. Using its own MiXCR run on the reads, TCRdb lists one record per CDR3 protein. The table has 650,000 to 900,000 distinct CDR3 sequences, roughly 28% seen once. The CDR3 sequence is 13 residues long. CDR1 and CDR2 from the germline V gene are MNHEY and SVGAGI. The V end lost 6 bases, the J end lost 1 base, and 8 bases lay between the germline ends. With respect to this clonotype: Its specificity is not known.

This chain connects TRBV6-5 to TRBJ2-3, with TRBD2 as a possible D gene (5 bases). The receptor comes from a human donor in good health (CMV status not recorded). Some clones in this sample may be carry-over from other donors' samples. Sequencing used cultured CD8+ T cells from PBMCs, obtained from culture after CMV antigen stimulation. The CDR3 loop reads CASRSGGTDTQYF. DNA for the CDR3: TGTGCCAGCAGGTCCGGGGGCACAGATACGCAGTATTTT.